This T cell receptor beta chain was observed in a study of CD8 T cells in ankylosing spondylitis. General study results and limits: A TCR beta motif of 8 or 9 highly homologous variants appeared characteristic of ankylosing spondylitis blood.

Notes on this clonotype: Its target is not known.

The CDR3 covers 14 residues. V lost 6 bases, J lost 4 bases, and 7 bases stayed unmatched. One entry per CDR3 protein, called by TCRdb with MiXCR from the 5' RACE reads. This sample has over 450,000 distinct CDR3 sequences, with roughly 13% found just once. The sequencing sample was made of blood, either unsorted or a sorted T cell fraction (not recorded which). The rearrangement joins TRBV12-3 or TRBV12-4 to TRBJ1-1; 8 bases agree with TRBD1. This receptor was taken from a male donor with ankylosing spondylitis. The CDR3 reads CASSPSGGRTEAFF. CDR3 nucleotides: TGTGCCAGCAGCCCTTCAGGGGGCCGCACTGAAGCTTTCTTT.